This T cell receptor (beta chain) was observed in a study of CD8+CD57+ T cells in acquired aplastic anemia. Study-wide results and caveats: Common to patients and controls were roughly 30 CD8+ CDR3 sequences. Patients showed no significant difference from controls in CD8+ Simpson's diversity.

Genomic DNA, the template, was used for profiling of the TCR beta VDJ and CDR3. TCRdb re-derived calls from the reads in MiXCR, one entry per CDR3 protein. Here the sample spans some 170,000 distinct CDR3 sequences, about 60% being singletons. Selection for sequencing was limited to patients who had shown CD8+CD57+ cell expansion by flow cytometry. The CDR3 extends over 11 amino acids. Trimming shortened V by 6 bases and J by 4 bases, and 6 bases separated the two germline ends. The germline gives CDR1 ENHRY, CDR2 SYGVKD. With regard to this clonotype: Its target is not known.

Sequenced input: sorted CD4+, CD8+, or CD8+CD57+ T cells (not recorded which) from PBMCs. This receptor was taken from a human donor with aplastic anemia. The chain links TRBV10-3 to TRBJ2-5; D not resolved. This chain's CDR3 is CAIRVGETQYF. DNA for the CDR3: TGTGCCATCAGGGTGGGAGAGACCCAGTACTTC.